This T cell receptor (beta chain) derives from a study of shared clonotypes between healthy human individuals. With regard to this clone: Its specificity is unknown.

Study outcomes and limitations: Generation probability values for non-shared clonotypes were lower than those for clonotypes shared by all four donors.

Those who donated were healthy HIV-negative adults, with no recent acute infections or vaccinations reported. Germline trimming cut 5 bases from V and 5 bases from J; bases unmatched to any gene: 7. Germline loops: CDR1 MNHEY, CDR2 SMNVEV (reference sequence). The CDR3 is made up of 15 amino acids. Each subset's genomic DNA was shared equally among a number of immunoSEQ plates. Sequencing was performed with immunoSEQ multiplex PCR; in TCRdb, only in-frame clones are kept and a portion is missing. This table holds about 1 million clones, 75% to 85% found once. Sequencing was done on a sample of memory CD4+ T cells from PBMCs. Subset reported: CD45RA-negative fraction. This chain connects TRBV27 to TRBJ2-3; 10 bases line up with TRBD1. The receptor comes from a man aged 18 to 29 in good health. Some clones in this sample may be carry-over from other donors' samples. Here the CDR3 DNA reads TGTGCCAGCAGTCCGGGACAGGGGCATGTAGATACGCAGTATTTT. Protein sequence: CASSPGQGHVDTQYF.